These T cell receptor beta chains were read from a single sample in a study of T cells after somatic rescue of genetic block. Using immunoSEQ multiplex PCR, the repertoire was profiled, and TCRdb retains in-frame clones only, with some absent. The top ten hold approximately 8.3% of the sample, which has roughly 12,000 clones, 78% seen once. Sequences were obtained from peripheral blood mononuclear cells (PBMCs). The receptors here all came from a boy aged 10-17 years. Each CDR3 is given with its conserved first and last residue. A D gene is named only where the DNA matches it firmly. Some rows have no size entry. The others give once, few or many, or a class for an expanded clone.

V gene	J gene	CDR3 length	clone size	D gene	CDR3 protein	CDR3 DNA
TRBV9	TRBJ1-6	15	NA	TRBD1	CASSEGQTINSPLHF	TGTGCCAGCAGCGAGGGACAGACGATAAATTCACCCCTCCACTTT
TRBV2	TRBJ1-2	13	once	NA	CASAINTNYGYTF	TGTGCCAGCGCAATAAACACAAACTATGGCTACACCTTC
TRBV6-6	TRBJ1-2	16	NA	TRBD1	CASSYPKPGTGEVYTF	TGTGCCAGCAGTTACCCCAAACCTGGGACAGGGGAAGTCTACACCTTC
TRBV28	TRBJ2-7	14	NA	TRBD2	CASTIPGLPYEQYF	TGTGCCAGCACCATACCGGGACTACCCTACGAGCAGTACTTC
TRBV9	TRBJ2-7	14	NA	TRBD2	CASSLGGFEGEQYF	TGTGCCAGCAGCCTCGGGGGGTTCGAAGGCGAGCAGTACTTC
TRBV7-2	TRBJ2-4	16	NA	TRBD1	CASSLGVGTGGNIQYF	TGTGCCAGCAGCTTAGGTGTCGGGACAGGGGGCAACATTCAGTACTTC
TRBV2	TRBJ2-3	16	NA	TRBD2	CASSQGLAGGTDTQYF	TGTGCCAGCAGCCAGGGACTAGCGGGAGGCACAGATACGCAGTATTTT
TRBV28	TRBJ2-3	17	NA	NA	CASSLVSGPPGMDTQYF	TGTGCCAGCAGTTTGGTCAGCGGTCCTCCGGGGATGGATACGCAGTATTTT
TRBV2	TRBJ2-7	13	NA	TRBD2	CASRLTSANEQYF	TGTGCCAGCAGGCTAACTAGCGCCAACGAGCAGTACTTC
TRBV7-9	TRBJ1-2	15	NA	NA	CASSPTGLLGYGYTF	TGTGCCAGCAGCCCGACAGGCCTCCTGGGCTATGGCTACACCTTC
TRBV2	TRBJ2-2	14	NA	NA	CASSRATNTGELFF	TGTGCCAGCAGTAGGGCAACGAACACCGGGGAGCTGTTTTTT
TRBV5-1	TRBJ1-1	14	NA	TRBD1	CASSPTGVGTEAFF	TGCGCCAGCAGCCCGACAGGGGTGGGCACTGAAGCTTTCTTT
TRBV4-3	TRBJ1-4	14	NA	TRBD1	CASSQGRGREKLFF	TGCGCCAGCAGCCAAGGTAGGGGGCGCGAAAAACTGTTTTTT
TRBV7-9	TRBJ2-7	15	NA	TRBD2	CASSGGTTHSYEQYF	TGTGCCAGCAGCGGCGGGACTACCCATTCCTACGAGCAGTACTTC
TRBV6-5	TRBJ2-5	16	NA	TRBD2	CASSYLPGGALETQYF	TGTGCCAGCAGTTACCTCCCCGGGGGGGCCCTAGAGACCCAGTACTTC
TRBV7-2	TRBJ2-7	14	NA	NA	CASSFGHQSYEQYF	TGTGCCAGCAGCTTCGGACATCAATCCTACGAGCAGTACTTC
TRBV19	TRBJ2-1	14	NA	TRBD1	CASRAGGSYNEQFF	TGTGCCAGTCGCGCAGGGGGCTCCTACAATGAGCAGTTCTTC
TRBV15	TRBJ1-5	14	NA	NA	CATSRGTNNQPQHF	TGTGCCACCAGCAGAGGGACGAACAATCAGCCCCAGCATTTT
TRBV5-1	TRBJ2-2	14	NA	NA	CASSLGQNTGELFF	TGCGCCAGCAGCTTGGGACAAAACACCGGGGAGCTGTTTTTT
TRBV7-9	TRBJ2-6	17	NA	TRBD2	CASSPGLASSGANVLTF	TGTGCCAGCAGCCCTGGACTAGCGTCCTCTGGGGCCAACGTCCTGACTTTC
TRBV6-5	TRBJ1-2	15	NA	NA	CASSGWGAAPPDYTF	TGTGCCAGCAGCGGGTGGGGTGCGGCTCCTCCTGACTACACCTTC
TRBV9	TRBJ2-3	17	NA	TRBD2	CASSELLAGVGTDTQYF	TGTGCCAGCAGCGAGCTACTAGCGGGAGTTGGTACAGATACGCAGTATTTT
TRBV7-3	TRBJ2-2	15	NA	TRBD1	CASSLGDRGAGELFF	TGTGCCAGCAGCTTAGGGGACAGGGGAGCCGGGGAGCTGTTTTTT
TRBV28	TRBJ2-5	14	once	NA	CASSRYRNQETQYF	TGTGCCAGCAGTCGGTACAGGAACCAAGAGACCCAGTACTTC
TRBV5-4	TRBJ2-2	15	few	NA	CASSWDPSGTGELFF	TGTGCCAGCAGCTGGGACCCCTCCGGGACCGGGGAGCTGTTTTTT
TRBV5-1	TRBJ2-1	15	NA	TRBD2	CASSLSSGGHDEQFF	TGCGCCAGCAGCTTGTCCAGCGGGGGACACGATGAGCAGTTCTTC
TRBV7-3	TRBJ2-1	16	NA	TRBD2	CASSLRREGLGNEQFF	TGTGCCAGCAGCTTACGGCGGGAGGGCCTGGGGAATGAGCAGTTCTTC
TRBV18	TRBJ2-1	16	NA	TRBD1	CASSPTTGGARYEQFF	TGTGCCAGCTCACCTACGACAGGGGGCGCGAGGTATGAGCAGTTCTTC
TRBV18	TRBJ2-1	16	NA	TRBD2	CASSPPRGWRYNEQFF	TGTGCCAGCTCACCCCCGCGGGGGTGGCGGTACAATGAGCAGTTCTTC
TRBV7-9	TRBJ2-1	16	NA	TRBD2	CASSFSAGGSYNEQFF	TGTGCCAGCAGCTTTTCGGCGGGAGGGTCCTACAATGAGCAGTTCTTC
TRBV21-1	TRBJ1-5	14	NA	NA	CASSKSREDQPQHF	TGTGCCAGCAGCAAATCCAGGGAGGATCAGCCCCAGCATTTT
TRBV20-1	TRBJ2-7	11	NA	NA	CSAPRGGEQYF	TGCAGTGCTCCGAGGGGGGGCGAGCAGTACTTC
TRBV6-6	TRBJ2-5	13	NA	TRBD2	CASSRLAQETQYF	TGTGCCAGCAGCCGACTAGCCCAAGAGACCCAGTACTTC
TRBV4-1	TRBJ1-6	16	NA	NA	CASSHPDRNNNSPLHF	TGCGCCAGCAGCCACCCTGACAGGAACAATAATTCACCCCTCCACTTT
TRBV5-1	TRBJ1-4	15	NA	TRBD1	CASSLGGQGDEKLFF	TGCGCCAGCAGCTTGGGGGGACAGGGTGATGAAAAACTGTTTTTT
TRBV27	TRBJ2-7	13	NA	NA	CASSLRGGDEQYF	TGTGCCAGCAGCTTAAGGGGGGGGGACGAGCAGTACTTC
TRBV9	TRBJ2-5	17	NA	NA	CASSVGPLLSEQETQYF	TGTGCCAGCAGCGTAGGTCCCCTACTGAGCGAACAAGAGACCCAGTACTTC
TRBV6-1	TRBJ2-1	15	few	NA	CASSALGLSYNEQFF	TGTGCCAGCAGTGCCTTGGGCCTCTCCTACAATGAGCAGTTCTTC
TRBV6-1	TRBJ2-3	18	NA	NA	CASSEIILARVVTDTQYF	TGTGCCAGCAGTGAAATTATACTAGCCAGGGTAGTCACAGATACGCAGTATTTT
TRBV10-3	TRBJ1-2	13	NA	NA	CAIRDSYNYGYTF	TGTGCCATCAGGGACAGCTACAACTATGGCTACACCTTC